This T cell receptor (beta chain) was sequenced for a study of cytomegalovirus exposure and HLA in healthy donors (TCRdb year 2017). General notes on the study: In an earlier analysis of 450 to 750 of the donors, 250 to 300 Gb of sequence data and approximately 120 million unique TCR beta sequences from 150 million to 200 million T cells were reported. High-throughput TCR immunosequencing, statistical association of individual TCRs with disease status, and machine learning were combined to predict cytomegalovirus infection status. In an earlier analysis of 587 of the donors, high-throughput TCR beta sequencing was used to judge whether each TCR beta V gene segment behaved as functional or pseudogenic. A later genetic analysis took genome-wide SNP genotypes for 398 of the 666 donors and used that subset as a discovery cohort. The later analysis used no new phenotypic data to find candidate immune exposures, relying instead on TCR beta sequences and their occurrence across donors. The study used immunosequencing to profile the T cell repertoires of 666 subjects and linked those repertoires to cytomegalovirus serostatus. Of the 300 to 450 genotyped donors, approximately 83% fell in the genetic ancestry cluster associated with self-reported Caucasian donors. A later analysis re-examined previously published TCR beta repertoires from just over 650 donors and added high-resolution HLA genotyping to investigate patterns of TCR occurrence. HLA typing covered class I and class II loci at four-digit resolution. An early release that covered around 590 HLA-typed donors contained around 300 gigabases of sequencing data and about 84 million unique TCR sequences. Every repertoire in the discovery cohort had been generated on one and the same sequencing platform. Among about 370 genotyped donors of the cohort, an average of around 250,000 unique TCR beta nucleotide sequences was sequenced per donor, of which roughly 18% were non-productive. Donor age, sex, ethnicity and CMV serostatus were compiled together with the repertoire data. In addition to the first cohort of approximately 650 subjects, a separate validation cohort of over 90 different subjects was used. The aim of the study was to test whether cataloging public T cell receptors could identify signatures of past pathogen exposure. Several DR-DQ haplotypes were treated as single units for association and clustering because of strong linkage in the cohort. The number of typed donors differed by locus: 629-630 for A, B, C, DRB1 and DQB1; 500 to 550 for DQA1; 606 for DPA1; and roughly 470 for DPB1.

Inclusive of the bounding cysteine and phenylalanine, the CDR3 is 16 residues long. This entry keeps only the CDR3 DNA: 48 bases, framed from base 1. For this chain, trimming is 5 bases at the V end and 1 base at the J end, and the number of junction bases without a gene match is 4. The germline V gene (reference sequence) specifies SEHNR as CDR1 and FQNEAQ as CDR2. Results the study describes overall, beyond this receptor: Compared with equally common non-associated chains, HLA-associated TCR beta chains in a later analysis were more clonally expanded and had lower generation probabilities. Only TCR beta chains were sequenced in this cohort, and the absence of alpha or paired-chain data limited detectable features. The study gave a list of 150 to 200 TCR beta chains associated with cytomegalovirus. According to a later analysis, most CMV-associated TCR beta chains appeared to be HLA-restricted, and the HLA associations seemed to be driven largely by CMV exposure. A later analysis associated approximately 17,000 TCR beta sequences with specific HLA alleles at a false discovery rate of 0.05. While some public TCRs were present in many individuals, most TCR sequences turned up only very rarely across donors. The authors suggested that the approach could potentially be generalized to other disease states and immunological phenotypes. A cluster of highly shared sequence variants was judged likely to be a technical artifact of the sequencing pipeline. In an earlier analysis of 587 of the donors, most TCR beta V segments appeared in productive rearrangements about 87% or about 30% of the time, broadly matching IMGT annotations. About 15 rarely observed V segments, including chromosome 9 orphons, were excluded from the earlier analysis of approximately 500 of the donors because counts were too low. The classifier was reported to diagnose cytomegalovirus status with high specificity and sensitivity in both the original cohort and the validation cohort. A further reported finding was that TCR beta sequences accurately predicted the HLA-A and HLA-B alleles for most subjects in the first cohort. A later analysis found that TCR association rates varied across HLA loci, with DRB1 alleles showing the most associated TCRs and HLA-C alleles the fewest. When HLA alleles, especially DR and DQ, strongly co-occurred, TCR associations were difficult to assign to individual alleles. In a later analysis, several top co-occurrence clusters were reported to appear linked to parvovirus B19, influenza, CMV and Epstein-Barr virus. Some IMGT-functional V segments, including TRBV6-2 and TRBV6-3, could not be told apart with the 87-base-pair reads, so those segments were excluded. Because some donors lacked HLA typing at each locus, the association tests relied only on the typed subset. CMV serostatus was the only immune exposure information available for the cohort. Compared with the roughly 600-donor mean, donors in an Asian-associated ancestry cluster had fewer N-insertions in productive TCRs, according to a later genetic analysis. In vitro tests confirmed that a few of the cytomegalovirus-associated TCR beta chains recognize cytomegalovirus antigens. Linkage disequilibrium might explain the correlated functional status among segregating V segments, but an unknown experimental factor could not be ruled out. The presence/absence analyses assumed that sequencing depth was roughly uniform across donors, and that assumption may not be true. A later genetic analysis associated a missense DCLRE1C variant with V-gene and J-gene trimming of TCR beta chains, and an independent cohort replicated the association.

The library was prepared using the immunoSEQ multiplex PCR assay. The multiplex PCR relied on a mix of 60 forward primers for TCR Vbeta segments and 13 reverse primers for TCR Jbeta segments. The CDR3 region of rearranged TCR beta genes was amplified from genomic DNA with a multiplex PCR assay. The Illumina HiSeq System was used to sequence the amplified TCR beta libraries as 87-base-pair reads. The authors processed their data as follows. A later analysis tallied roughly 80 million unique TCR beta chains across the 666 repertoires, and roughly 11 million of those chains were shared by two or more donors. Raw reads were error-corrected and collapsed into unique sequences by a nearest-neighbor algorithm in which closely related sequences were merged to remove PCR and sequencing errors. To assign V, D and J gene segments, CDR3 sequences were aligned to IMGT reference sequences. For a sequence to be retained, a match of at least six nucleotides was required to both a V gene segment and a J gene segment. Rearrangements were classified as productive when the CDR3 lacked stop codons and remained in frame with V and J, and all other rearrangements were classified as non-productive. Following IMGT convention, CDR3 was defined as the stretch from the second conserved V-encoded cysteine to the conserved J-encoded phenylalanine. Sequences without an unambiguous match to a single V gene segment were excluded from the earlier analysis of almost 600 of the donors. An earlier analysis of a few hundred of the donors classified V segments as functional when productive rearrangements were above 56.7% and as segregating when the standard deviation between donors was above 5%. A statistical classification framework was built for diagnosing cytomegalovirus status from the catalog of TCR beta chain sequences. V and J gene assignment, in a later analysis, came from comparing TCR nucleotide sequences with IMGT/GENE-DB human TR gene sequences. A later analysis assigned CDR3 sequences and most-parsimonious VDJ recombination scenarios with the TCRdist pipeline. In a later analysis, each TCR beta chain was defined by its CDR3 amino acid sequence together with its V-gene family, and reads lacking a unique V-gene family were excluded. To address suspected cross-contamination and a sequencing artifact, a later analysis removed approximately 590 highly shared, low-generation-probability nucleotide sequences. In a later analysis, a clonal expansion index for each public chain was calculated from normalized within-repertoire ranks of inferred template counts. Generation probabilities in a later analysis came from a VDJ recombination model fitted to out-of-frame rearrangements, and those results were checked against IGoR. In a later analysis, hypergeometric tests were used to score TCR-TCR, TCR-HLA and TCR-CMV co-occurrence, with a repertoire-size bias correction applied to TCR pairs. A later analysis estimated false discovery rates by permuting HLA or CMV assignments 20 times. In a later analysis, co-occurring TCRs were grouped using DBSCAN, with TCRdist sequence similarity added in when clustering inside HLA-allele-positive subsets. Co-occurrence clustering excluded repertoires with fewer than 30,000 or more than 120,000 public chains, plus five with anomalous nucleotide sharing. Imported from immuneACCESS, the table was reduced by TCRdb to in-frame sequences with V and J called. These copies leave out some clones; in studies compared against another copy, an unresolved V gene accounts for under half, and the cause of the remainder is not known. D and trimming were read from the DNA, whereas the V and J calls and clone size are those reported in that table. The sample contains tens of thousands of clones, about three quarters of them found a single time. The ten biggest clones cover roughly an eighth of the sample.

This clone was seen only a few times. Its recognized antigen is unknown. No qualities accompany the bases; no much larger clone lies one base away. The cohort comprised approximately 700 healthy bone marrow donors. Cohort members were all nominally healthy when sampled, although unrecorded immune exposures were likely present. The donor tested CMV seropositive, placing the donor among the 289 seropositive members of the cohort. A peripheral blood sample was provided by each donor, and peripheral blood mononuclear cells were used for TCR beta sequencing. The Qiagen DNeasy Blood Extraction Kit was used to extract genomic DNA from the blood cell samples.

This receptor chain uses TRBV7-9 and TRBJ2-4; TRBD1 fits 11 bases in the junction. The sample consisted of PBMCs. The receptor was isolated from a woman aged 40-49 years in good health and CMV-seropositive. The DNA sequence is TGTGCCAGCAGCAAGGGACAGGGGGAGGCCAAAAACATTCAGTACTTC. Its protein product is CASSKGQGEAKNIQYF.